The text below deals with one T cell receptor (beta chain). What it binds is not known. Deletions cut 5 bases from V and 4 bases from J, with 7 bases between. The CDR3 contains 12 residues. Germline V gene sequence: CDR1 WSHSY, CDR2 SAAADI. The sample belongs to a study of cytomegalovirus exposure and HLA in healthy donors. Overall study findings and caveats: There was a cluster of highly shared sequence variants that was likely a sequencing artifact. CMV serostatus alone was available as immune exposure information.

It was with 60 Vbeta and 13 Jbeta primers that the PCR ran. Clones were sequenced by immunoSEQ multiplex PCR, and TCRdb holds only the in-frame ones, with some missing. The repertoire holds some 110,000 clones, with roughly four fifths as singletons. This clonotype was sampled from a man aged 50 to 60 in good health and CMV-seronegative. The specimen was PBMCs. The rearrangement joins TRBV10-2 to TRBJ2-3; the D gene is possibly TRBD2 (5 bases). CDR3 sequence (DNA): TGCGCCAGCAGTAGGAGGTCAGATACGCAGTATTTT. It specifies CASSRRSDTQYF.